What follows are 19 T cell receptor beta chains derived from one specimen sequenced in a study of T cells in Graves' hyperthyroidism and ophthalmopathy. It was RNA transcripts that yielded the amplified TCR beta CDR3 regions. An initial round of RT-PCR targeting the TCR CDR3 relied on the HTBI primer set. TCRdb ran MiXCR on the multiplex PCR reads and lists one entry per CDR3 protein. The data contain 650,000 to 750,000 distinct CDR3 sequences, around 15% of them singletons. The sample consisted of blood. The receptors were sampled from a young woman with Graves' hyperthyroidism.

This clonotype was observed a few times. The CDR3 spells CATSRDDSNEQFF. DNA for the CDR3: TGTGCCACCAGCAGAGATGACTCGAATGAGCAGTTCTTC. This sequence joins TRBV15 and TRBJ2-1; no reliable D call. Deletions cut 0 bases from V and 7 bases from J, with 7 bases between. Germline V CDR1 and CDR2: LNHNV, YYDKDF (reference sequence). This CDR3 has 13 residues.

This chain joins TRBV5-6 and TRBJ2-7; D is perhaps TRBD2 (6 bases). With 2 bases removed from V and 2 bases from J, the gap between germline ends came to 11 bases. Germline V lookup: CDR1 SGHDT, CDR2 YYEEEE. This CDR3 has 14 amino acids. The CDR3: CASSFGGRAYEQYF. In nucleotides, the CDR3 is TGTGCCAGCAGCTTTGGAGGGCGCGCCTACGAGCAGTACTTC.

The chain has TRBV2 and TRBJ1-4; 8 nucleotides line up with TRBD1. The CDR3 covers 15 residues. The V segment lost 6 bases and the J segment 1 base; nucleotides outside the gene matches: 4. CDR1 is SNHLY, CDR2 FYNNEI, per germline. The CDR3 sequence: CASRVGQGTNEKLFF. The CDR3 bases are TGTGCCAGCAGGGTTGGACAGGGAACTAATGAAAAACTGTTTTTT.

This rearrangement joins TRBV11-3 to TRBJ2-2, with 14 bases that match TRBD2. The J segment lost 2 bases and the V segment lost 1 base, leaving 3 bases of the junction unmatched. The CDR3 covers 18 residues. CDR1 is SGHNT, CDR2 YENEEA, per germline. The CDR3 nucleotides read TGTGCCAGCAGCTTAGCGGGACTAGCGGGAGATAACACCGGGGAGCTGTTTTTT. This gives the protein CASSLAGLAGDNTGELFF. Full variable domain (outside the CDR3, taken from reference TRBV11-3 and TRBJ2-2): EAGVVQSPRYKIIEKKQPVAFWCNPISGHNTLYWYLQNLGQGPELLIRYENEEAVDDSQLPKDRFSAERLKGVDSTLKIQPAELGDSAVYLCASSLAGLAGDNTGELFFGEGSRLTVL.

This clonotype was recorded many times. The CDR3 nucleotides are TGTGCCACCAGCAGAGATCTAGTGTCTGAGCAGTTCTTC. Its protein product is CATSRDLVSEQFF. The chain is built from TRBV15 and TRBJ2-1, with D uncertain. V lost 0 bases, J lost 9 bases, and 9 bases lay in between. Germline V CDR1 and CDR2: LNHNV, YYDKDF (reference sequence). The CDR3 is 13 amino acids. Together with reference TRBV15 and TRBJ2-1, the CDR3 gives the full variable domain: DAMVIQNPRYQVTQFGKPVTLSCSQTLNHNVMYWYQQKSSQAPKLLFHYYDKDFNNEADTPDNFQSRRPNTSFCFLDIRSPGLGDTAMYLCATSRDLVSEQFFGPGTRLTVL.

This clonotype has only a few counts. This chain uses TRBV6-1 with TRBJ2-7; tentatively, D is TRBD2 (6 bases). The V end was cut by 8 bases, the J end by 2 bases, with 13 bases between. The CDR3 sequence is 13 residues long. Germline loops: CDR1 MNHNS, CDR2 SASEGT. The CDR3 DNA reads TGTGCCAGCCGGCTGGGACTCACCTACGAGCAGTACTTC. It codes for CASRLGLTYEQYF.

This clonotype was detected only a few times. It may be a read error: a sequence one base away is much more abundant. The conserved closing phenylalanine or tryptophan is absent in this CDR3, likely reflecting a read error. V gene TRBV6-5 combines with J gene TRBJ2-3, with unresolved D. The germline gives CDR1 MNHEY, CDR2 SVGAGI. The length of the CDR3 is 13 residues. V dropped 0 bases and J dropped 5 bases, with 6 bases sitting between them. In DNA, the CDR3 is TGTGCCAGCAGTTACTCGTTAGTAGATACGCAGTATTCT. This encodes CASSYSLVDTQYS.

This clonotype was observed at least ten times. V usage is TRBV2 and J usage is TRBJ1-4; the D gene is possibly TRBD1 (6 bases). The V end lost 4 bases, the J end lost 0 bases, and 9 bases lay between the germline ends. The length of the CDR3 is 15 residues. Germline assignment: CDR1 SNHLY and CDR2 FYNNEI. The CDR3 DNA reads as TGTGCCAGCAGTGGGACAGCCGCAACTAATGAAAAACTGTTTTTT. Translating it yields CASSGTAATNEKLFF.

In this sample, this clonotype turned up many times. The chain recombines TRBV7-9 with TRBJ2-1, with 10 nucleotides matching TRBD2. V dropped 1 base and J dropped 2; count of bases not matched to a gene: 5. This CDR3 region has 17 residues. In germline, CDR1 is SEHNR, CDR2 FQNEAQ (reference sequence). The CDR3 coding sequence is TGTGCCAGCAGCTTAGATTTAGCGGGAGGCCCCTACAATGAGCAGTTCTTC. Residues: CASSLDLAGGPYNEQFF. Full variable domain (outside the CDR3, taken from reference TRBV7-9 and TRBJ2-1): DTGVSQNPRHKITKRGQNVTFRCDPISEHNRLYWYRQTLGQGPEFLTYFQNEAQLEKSRLLSDRFSAERPKGSFSTLEIQRTEQGDSAMYLCASSLDLAGGPYNEQFFGPGTRLTVL.

CDR3 residues: CASSSWTGERETQYF. The CDR3 DNA reads TGTGCCAGTAGTTCCTGGACAGGGGAGCGAGAGACCCAGTACTTC. The gene calls are TRBV19 and TRBJ2-5; 9 bases align to TRBD1. Trimming took 5 bases from V and 4 from J; bases not matched to a gene: 8. This CDR3 is 15 amino acids long. Germline-derived CDR1 and CDR2 are LNHDA and SQIVND (reference sequence).

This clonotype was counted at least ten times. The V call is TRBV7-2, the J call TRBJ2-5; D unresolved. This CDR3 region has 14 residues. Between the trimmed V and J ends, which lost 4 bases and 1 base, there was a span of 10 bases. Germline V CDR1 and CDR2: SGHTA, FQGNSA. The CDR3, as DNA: TGTGCCAGCAGCTCCCCGGTGCGCCAAGAGACCCAGTACTTC. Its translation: CASSSPVRQETQYF.

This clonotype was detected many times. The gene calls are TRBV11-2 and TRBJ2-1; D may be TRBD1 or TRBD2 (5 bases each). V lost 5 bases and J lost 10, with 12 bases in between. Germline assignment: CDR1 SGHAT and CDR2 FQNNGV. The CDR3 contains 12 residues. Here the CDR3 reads CASSARDVEQFF. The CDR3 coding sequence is TGTGCCAGCAGCGCGAGGGACGTCGAGCAGTTCTTC. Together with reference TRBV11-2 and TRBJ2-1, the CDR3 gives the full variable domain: EAGVAQSPRYKIIEKRQSVAFWCNPISGHATLYWYQQILGQGPKLLIQFQNNGVVDDSQLPKDRFSAERLKGVDSTLKIQPAKLEDSAVYLCASSARDVEQFFGPGTRLTVL.

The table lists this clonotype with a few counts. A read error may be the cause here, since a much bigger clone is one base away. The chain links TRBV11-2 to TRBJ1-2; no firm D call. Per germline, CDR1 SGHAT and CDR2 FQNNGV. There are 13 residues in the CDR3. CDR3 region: CAISKLDTDGYTF. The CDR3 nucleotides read TGTGCCATCAGCAAACTAGACACAGATGGCTACACCTTC.

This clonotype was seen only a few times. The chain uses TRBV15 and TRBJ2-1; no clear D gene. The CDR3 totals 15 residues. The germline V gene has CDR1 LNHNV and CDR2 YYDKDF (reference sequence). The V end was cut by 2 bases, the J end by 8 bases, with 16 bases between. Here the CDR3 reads CATSRIGGPRDEQFF. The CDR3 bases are TGTGCCACCAGCAGAATCGGCGGACCAAGGGATGAGCAGTTCTTC.

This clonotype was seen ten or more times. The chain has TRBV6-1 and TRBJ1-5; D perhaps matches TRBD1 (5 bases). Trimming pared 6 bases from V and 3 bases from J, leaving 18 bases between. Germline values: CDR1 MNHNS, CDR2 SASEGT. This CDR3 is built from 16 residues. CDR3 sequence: CASRRWSGGINQPQHF. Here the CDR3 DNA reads TGTGCCAGCAGGCGTTGGAGCGGGGGGATCAATCAGCCCCAGCATTTT.

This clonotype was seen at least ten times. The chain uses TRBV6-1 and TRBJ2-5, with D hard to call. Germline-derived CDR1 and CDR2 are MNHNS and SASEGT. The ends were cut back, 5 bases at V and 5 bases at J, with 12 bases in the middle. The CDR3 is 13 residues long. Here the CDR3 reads CASSSPVRETQYF. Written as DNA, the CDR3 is TGTGCCAGCAGTTCACCCGTGCGGGAGACCCAGTACTTC.

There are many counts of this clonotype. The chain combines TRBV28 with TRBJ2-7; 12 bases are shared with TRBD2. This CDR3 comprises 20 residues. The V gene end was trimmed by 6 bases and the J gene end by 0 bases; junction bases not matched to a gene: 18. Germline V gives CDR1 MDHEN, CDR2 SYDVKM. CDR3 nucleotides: TGTGCCAGCAGCCCCCTAACCCTCAGACTAGCGGGGGAAAGCTCCTACGAGCAGTACTTC. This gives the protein CASSPLTLRLAGESSYEQYF.

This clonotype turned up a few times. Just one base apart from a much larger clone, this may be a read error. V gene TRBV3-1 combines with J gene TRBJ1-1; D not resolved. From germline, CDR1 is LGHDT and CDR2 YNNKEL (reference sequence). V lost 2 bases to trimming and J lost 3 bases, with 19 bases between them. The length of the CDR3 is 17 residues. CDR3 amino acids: CASSQRVGYTWDTEAFF. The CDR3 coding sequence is TGTGCCAGCAGCCAAAGGGTGGGCTATACTTGGGACACTGAAGCTTTCTTT.

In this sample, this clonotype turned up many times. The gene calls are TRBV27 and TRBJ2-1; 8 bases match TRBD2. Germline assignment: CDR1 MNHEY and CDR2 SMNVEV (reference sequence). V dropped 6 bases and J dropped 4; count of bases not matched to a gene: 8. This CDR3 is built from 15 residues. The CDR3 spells CASRQPGLGYNEQFF. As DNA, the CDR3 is TGTGCCAGCAGACAACCGGGACTAGGGTACAATGAGCAGTTCTTC.